These 5 T cell receptor beta chains came from one sample sequenced in a study of somatic mutations in cytotoxic T cells in rheumatoid arthritis (TCRdb year 2017). The library relied on the immunoSEQ multiplex PCR assay. TCRdb re-hosts the immuneACCESS table, in-frame sequences only. Its copies lack some clones; in the studies checked, an unresolved V gene accounts for under half of them, and the cause for the rest is not known. This sample holds some 40,000 clones; 70% to 85% were observed only once. Together, the top ten hold roughly 3.4% of the sample. The specimen was CD8+ T cells sorted from blood. These receptors were taken from a middle-aged man in good health.

The chain carries TRBV2 and TRBJ2-1; 7 nucleotides line up with TRBD2. Unmatched junction bases numbered 5, after V lost 6 bases and J lost 6 bases. CDR1 is SNHLY and CDR2 is FYNNEI in the germline V gene. This CDR3 has 13 residues. The CDR3 protein is CASSETGGNEQFF. The CDR3 bases are TGTGCCAGCAGCGAAACGGGAGGCAATGAGCAGTTCTTC. The whole variable domain, remainder taken from reference TRBV2 and TRBJ2-1, is EPEVTQTPSHQVTQMGQEVILRCVPISNHLYFYWYRQILGQKVEFLVSFYNNEISEKSEIFDDQFSVERPDGSNFTLKIRSTKLEDSAMYFCASSETGGNEQFFGPGTRLTVL.

The chain is built from TRBV6-5 and TRBJ2-7, with 7 nucleotides matching TRBD1. V was pared by 6 bases and J by 7 bases, with 9 bases of the junction left unmatched. Germline assignment: CDR1 MNHEY and CDR2 SVGAGI. The CDR3 consists of 13 residues. CDR3 residues: CASSETGPREQYF. The CDR3 DNA sequence: TGTGCCAGCAGCGAGACAGGGCCTAGAGAGCAGTACTTC.

The rearrangement joins TRBV27 to TRBJ2-7; D might be TRBD1 (6 bases). Trimming took off 10 bases at V and 1 base at J, with 14 bases between the two ends. The CDR3 spans 13 residues. Looked up from germline, CDR1 is MNHEY and CDR2 is SMNVEV (reference sequence). The CDR3 here is CATHGDKSYEQYF. The CDR3 DNA sequence: TGTGCCACCCACGGGGACAAGTCCTACGAGCAGTACTTC.

This rearrangement joins TRBV27 to TRBJ1-1; no reliable D call. The CDR3 has 13 residues. Germline CDR1 and CDR2: MNHEY and SMNVEV (reference sequence). Trimming left V 2 bases short and J 0 bases short, with 4 bases between. CDR3 in DNA: TGTGCCAGCAGTTTAGCTATGAACACTGAAGCTTTCTTT. Translating it yields CASSLAMNTEAFF.

V and J are TRBV10-2 and TRBJ2-5; TRBD1 aligns across 8 bases. This CDR3 spans 14 amino acids. The ends lost 5 bases at V and 5 bases at J; junction bases unmatched: 7. Germline CDR1 reads WSHSY; CDR2 reads SAAADI. The CDR3 region is CASSSGQGGETQYF. In DNA form, the CDR3 reads TGCGCCAGCAGTTCCGGACAGGGTGGCGAGACCCAGTACTTC.